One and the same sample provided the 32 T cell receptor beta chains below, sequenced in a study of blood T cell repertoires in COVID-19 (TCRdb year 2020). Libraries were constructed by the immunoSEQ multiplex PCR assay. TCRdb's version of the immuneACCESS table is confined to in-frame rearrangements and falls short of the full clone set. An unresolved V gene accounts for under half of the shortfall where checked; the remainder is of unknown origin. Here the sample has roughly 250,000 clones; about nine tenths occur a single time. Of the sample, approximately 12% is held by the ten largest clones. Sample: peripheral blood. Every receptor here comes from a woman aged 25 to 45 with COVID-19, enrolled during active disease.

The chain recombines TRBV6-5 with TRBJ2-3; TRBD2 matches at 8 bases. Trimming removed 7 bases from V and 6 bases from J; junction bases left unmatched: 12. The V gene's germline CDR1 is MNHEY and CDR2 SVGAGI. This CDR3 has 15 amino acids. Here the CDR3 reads CASTTGAGEGDTQYF. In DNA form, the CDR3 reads TGTGCCAGCACCACCGGAGCGGGGGAGGGGGATACGCAGTATTTT.

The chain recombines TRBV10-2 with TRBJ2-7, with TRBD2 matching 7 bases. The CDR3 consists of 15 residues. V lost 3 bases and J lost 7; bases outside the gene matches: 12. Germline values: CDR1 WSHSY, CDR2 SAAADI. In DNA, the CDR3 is TGCGCCAGCAGTGAATCCGCGGGGGAACGCCGAGAGCAGTACTTC. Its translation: CASSESAGERREQYF.

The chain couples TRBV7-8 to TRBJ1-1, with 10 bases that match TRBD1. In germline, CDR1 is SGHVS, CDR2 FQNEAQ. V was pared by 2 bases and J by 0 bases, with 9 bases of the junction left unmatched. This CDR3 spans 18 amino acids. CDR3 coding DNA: TGTGCCAGCAGCTTATACGACAGGGGGCTAGGAGTGAACACTGAAGCTTTCTTT. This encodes CASSLYDRGLGVNTEAFF. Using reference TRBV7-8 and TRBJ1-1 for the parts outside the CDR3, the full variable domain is GAGVSQSPRYKVAKRGQDVALRCDPISGHVSLFWYQQALGQGPEFLTYFQNEAQLDKSGLPSDRFFAERPEGSVSTLKIQRTQQEDSAVYLCASSLYDRGLGVNTEAFFGQGTRLTVV.

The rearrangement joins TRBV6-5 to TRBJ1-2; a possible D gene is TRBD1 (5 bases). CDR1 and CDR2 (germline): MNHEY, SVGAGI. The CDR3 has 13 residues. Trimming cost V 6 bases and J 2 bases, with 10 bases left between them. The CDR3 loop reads CASRSTVNYGYTF. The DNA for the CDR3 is TGTGCCAGCAGGTCGACAGTAAACTATGGCTACACCTTC.

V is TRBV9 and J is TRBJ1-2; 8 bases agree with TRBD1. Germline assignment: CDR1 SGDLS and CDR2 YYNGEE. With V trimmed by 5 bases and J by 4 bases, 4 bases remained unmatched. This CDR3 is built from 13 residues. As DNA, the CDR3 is TGTGCCAGCAGTAGGGACAGGCTCTATGGCTACACCTTC. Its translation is CASSRDRLYGYTF.

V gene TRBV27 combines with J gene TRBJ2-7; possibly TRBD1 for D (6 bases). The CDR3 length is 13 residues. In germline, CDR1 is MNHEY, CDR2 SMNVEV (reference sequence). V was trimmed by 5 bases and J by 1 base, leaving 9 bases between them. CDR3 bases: TGTGCCAGCAGTGTGACAGGATCCTACGAGCAGTACTTC. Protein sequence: CASSVTGSYEQYF.

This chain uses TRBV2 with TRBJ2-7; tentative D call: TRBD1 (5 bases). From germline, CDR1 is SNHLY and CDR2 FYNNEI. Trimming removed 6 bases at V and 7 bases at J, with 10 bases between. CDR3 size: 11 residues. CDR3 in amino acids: CASRTVREQYF. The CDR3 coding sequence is TGTGCCAGCAGGACAGTAAGGGAGCAGTACTTC.

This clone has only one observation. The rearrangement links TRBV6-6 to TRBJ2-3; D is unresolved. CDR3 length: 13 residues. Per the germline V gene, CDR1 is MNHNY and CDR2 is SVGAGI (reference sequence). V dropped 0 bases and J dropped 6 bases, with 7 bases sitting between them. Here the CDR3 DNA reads TGTGCCAGCAGTTACTCCGTGTTTGATACGCAGTATTTT. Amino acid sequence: CASSYSVFDTQYF.

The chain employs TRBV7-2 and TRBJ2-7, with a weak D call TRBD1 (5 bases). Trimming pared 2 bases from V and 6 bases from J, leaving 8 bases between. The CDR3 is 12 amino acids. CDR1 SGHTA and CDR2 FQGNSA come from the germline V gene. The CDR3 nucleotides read TGTGCCAGCAGCTTAAACAGGTTCGAGCAGTACTTC. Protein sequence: CASSLNRFEQYF. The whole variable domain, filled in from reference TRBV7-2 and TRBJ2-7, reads GAGVSQSPSNKVTEKGKDVELRCDPISGHTALYWYRQSLGQGLEFLIYFQGNSAPDKSGLPSDRFSAERTGGSVSTLTIQRTQQEDSAVYLCASSLNRFEQYFGPGTRLTVT.

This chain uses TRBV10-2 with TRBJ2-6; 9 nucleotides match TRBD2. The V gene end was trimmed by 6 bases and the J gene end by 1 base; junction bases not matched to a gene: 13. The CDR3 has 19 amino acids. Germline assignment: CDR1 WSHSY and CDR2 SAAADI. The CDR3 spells CASREHASGVVSGANVLTF. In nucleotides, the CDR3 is TGCGCCAGCAGGGAACACGCTAGCGGGGTGGTTTCTGGGGCCAACGTCCTGACTTTC.

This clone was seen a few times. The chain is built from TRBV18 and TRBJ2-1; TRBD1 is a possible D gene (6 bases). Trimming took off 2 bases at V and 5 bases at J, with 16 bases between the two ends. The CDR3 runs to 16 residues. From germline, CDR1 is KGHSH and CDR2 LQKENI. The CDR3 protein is CASSPLSLRGNNEQFF. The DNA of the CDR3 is TGTGCCAGCTCACCATTGTCCCTTAGGGGGAACAATGAGCAGTTCTTC.

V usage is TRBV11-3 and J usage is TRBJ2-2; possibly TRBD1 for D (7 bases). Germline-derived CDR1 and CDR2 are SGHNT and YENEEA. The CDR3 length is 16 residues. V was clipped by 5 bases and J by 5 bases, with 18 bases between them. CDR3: CASSPADREVTGELFF. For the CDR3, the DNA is TGTGCCAGCAGCCCAGCCGACAGGGAGGTGACCGGGGAGCTGTTTTTT.

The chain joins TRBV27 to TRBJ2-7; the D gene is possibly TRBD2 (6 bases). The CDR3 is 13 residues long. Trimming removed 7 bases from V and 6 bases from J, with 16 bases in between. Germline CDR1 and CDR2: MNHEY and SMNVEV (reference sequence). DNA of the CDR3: TGTGCCAGCACTCCAGCGGCGGGGATCGAGCAGTACTTC. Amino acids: CASTPAAGIEQYF.

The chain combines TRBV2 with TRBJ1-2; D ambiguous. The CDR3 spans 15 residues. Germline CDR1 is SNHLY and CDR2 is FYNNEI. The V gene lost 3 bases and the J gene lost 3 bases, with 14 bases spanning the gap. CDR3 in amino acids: CASSELAVGYYGYTF. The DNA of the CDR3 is TGTGCCAGCAGTGAGTTAGCAGTTGGGTACTATGGCTACACCTTC.

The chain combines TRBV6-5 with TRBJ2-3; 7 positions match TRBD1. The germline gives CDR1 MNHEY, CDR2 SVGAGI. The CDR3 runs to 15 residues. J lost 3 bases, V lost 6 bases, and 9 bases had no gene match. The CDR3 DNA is TGTGCCAGCAGGCGACAGGGTTGGTTGACAGATACGCAGTATTTT. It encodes CASRRQGWLTDTQYF.

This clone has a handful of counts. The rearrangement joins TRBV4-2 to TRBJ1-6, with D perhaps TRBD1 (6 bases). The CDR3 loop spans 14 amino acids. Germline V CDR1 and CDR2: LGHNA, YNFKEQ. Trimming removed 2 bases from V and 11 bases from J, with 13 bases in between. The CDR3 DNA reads TGTGCCAGCAGCCAACCAGGACAGTTCCCACCCCTCCACTTT. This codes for CASSQPGQFPPLHF.

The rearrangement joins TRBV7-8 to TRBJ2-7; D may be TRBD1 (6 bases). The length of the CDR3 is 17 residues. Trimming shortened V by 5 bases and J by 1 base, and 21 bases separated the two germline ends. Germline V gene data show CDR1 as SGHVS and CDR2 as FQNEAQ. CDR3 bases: TGTGCCAGCAGCCGCTCTGCTACAGGGTCCGCTTCCTACGAGCAGTACTTC. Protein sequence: CASSRSATGSASYEQYF.

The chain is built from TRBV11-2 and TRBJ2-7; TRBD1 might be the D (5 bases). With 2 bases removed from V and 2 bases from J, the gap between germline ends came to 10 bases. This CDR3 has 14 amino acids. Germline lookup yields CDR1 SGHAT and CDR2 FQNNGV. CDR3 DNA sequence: TGTGCCAGCAGCTTATCAGGGAAACCCTACGAGCAGTACTTC. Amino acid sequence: CASSLSGKPYEQYF.

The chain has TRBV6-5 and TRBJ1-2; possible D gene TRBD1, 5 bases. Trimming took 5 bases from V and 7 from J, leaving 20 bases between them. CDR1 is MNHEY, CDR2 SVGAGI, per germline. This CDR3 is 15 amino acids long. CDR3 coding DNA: TGTGCCAGCAGTCGTATAGCCTCAGGGCCTAGTGGCTACACCTTC. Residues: CASSRIASGPSGYTF.

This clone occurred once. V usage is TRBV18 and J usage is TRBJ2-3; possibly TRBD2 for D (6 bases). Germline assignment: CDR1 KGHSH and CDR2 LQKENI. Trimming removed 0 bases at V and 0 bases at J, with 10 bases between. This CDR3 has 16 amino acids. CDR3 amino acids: CASSPPRGKSTDTQYF. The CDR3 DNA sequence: TGTGCCAGCTCACCACCCCGGGGGAAGAGCACAGATACGCAGTATTTT.

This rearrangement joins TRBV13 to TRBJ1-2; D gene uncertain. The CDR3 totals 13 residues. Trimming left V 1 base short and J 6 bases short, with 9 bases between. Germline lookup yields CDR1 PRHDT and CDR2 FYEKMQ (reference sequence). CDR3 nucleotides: TGTGCCAGCAGCTTAGCGCCATCGGATGGCTACACCTTC. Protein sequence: CASSLAPSDGYTF. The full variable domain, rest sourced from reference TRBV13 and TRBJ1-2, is AAGVIQSPRHLIKEKRETATLKCYPIPRHDTVYWYQQGPGQDPQFLISFYEKMQSDKGSIPDRFSAQQFSDYHSELNMSSLELGDSALYFCASSLAPSDGYTFGSGTRLTVV.

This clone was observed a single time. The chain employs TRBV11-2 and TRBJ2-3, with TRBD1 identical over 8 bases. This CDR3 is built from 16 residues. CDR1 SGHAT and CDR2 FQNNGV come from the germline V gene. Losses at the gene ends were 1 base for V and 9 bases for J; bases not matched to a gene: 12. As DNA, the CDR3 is TGTGCCAGCAGCTTAGGAGGGCGGCAGGGGGCAGGAACGCAGTATTTT. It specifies CASSLGGRQGAGTQYF.

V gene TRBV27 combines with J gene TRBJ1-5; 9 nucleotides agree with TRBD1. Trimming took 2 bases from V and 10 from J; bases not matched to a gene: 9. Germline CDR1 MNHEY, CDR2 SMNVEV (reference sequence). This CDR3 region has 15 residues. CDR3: CASSLGQGTGGPQHF. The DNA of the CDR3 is TGTGCCAGCAGTTTAGGACAGGGGACGGGTGGACCCCAGCATTTT.

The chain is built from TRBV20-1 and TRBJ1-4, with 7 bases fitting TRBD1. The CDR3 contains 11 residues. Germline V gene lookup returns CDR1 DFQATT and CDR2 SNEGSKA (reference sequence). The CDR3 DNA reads TGCAGGGGACAGAAAAATGAAAAACTGTTTTTT. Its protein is CRGQKNEKLFF.

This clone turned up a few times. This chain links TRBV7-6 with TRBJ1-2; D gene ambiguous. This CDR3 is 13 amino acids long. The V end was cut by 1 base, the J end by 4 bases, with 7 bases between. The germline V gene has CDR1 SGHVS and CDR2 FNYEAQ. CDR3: CASSLGGGYGYTF. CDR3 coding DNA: TGTGCCAGCAGCTTAGGTGGCGGCTATGGCTACACCTTC.

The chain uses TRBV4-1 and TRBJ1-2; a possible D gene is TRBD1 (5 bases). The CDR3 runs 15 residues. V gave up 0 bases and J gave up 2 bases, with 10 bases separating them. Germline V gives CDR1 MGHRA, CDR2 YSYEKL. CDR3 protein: CASSQDLTGNYGYTF. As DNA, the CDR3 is TGCGCCAGCAGCCAAGATCTCACAGGCAACTATGGCTACACCTTC.

CDR3 loop: CASSQDRVLYNEQFF. For the CDR3, the DNA is TGTGCCAGCAGCCAAGATCGGGTTCTCTACAATGAGCAGTTCTTC. V is TRBV3-1 (or the pseudogene TRBV3-2) and J is TRBJ2-1; no firm D call. CDR1 is LGHDT, CDR2 YNNKEL, per germline (reference sequence). The V end lost 0 bases, the J end lost 3 bases, and 9 bases lay between the germline ends. The CDR3 spans 15 residues.

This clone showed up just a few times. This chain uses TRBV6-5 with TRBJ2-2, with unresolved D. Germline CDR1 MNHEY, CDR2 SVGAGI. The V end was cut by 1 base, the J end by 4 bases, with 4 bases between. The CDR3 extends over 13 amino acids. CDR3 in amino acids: CASSYFSTGELFF. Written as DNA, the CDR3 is TGTGCCAGCAGTTACTTTAGCACCGGGGAGCTGTTTTTT.

CDR3 region: CASSLYGRGTYEQYF. CDR3 nucleotides: TGTGCCAGCAGCTTATACGGGCGGGGTACCTACGAGCAGTACTTC. The chain recombines TRBV7-6 with TRBJ2-7; possibly TRBD2 for D (6 bases). The length of the CDR3 is 15 residues. Trimming cost V 2 bases and J 2 bases, with 13 bases left between them. Germline CDR1 SGHVS, CDR2 FNYEAQ.

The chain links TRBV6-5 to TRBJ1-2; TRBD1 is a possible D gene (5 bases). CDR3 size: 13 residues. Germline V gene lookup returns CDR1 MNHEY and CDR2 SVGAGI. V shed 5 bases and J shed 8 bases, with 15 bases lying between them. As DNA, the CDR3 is TGTGCCAGCAGTCGACAGATTAGAGAAGGCTACACCTTC. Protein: CASSRQIREGYTF.

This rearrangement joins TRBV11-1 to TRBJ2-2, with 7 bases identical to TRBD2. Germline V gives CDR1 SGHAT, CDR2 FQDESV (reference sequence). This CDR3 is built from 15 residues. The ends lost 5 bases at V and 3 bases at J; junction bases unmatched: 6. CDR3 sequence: CASSPGRVHTGELFF. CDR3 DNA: TGTGCCAGCAGCCCGGGGAGGGTGCACACCGGGGAGCTGTTTTTT.

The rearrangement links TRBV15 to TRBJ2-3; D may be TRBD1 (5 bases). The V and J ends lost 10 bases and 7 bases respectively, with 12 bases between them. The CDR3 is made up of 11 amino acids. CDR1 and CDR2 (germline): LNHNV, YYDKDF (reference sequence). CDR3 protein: CAIFDSHTQYF. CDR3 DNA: TGTGCCATCTTCGACAGTCATACGCAGTATTTT.